Following are 14 T cell receptor beta chains from one sample sequenced in a study of a mutant IDH1 vaccine in newly diagnosed glioma. Time point: baseline, week 1 (first vaccination visit). Treatment denoted: pre-vaccination baseline after standard-of-care therapy. Using immunoSEQ multiplex PCR, the repertoire was profiled, and TCRdb retains in-frame clones only, with some absent. The table shows 30,000 to 35,000 clones, with about nine tenths occurring only once. Sequences were derived from PBMCs, sampled from a glioma patient treated with radiotherapy, temozolomide or both. These receptors originate from a woman aged 40 to 50 with glioma.

The chain couples TRBV4-2 to TRBJ2-2; the D is unclear. This CDR3 contains 14 residues. The germline CDR1 and CDR2 sequences are LGHNA and YNFKEQ. With 0 bases removed from V and 5 bases from J, the gap between germline ends came to 7 bases. CDR3 amino acids: CASSQDGHTGELFF. Written as DNA, the CDR3 is TGTGCCAGCAGCCAAGATGGCCATACCGGGGAGCTGTTTTTT.

J is TRBJ1-5 and V is TRBV7-8, with unresolved D. Looked up from germline, CDR1 is SGHVS and CDR2 is FQNEAQ. This CDR3 region has 12 residues. Trimming shortened V by 4 bases and J by 7 bases, and 8 bases separated the two germline ends. As DNA, the CDR3 is TGTGCCAGCAGCTCGGGTGGGCAGCCCCAGCATTTT. Amino acid sequence: CASSSGGQPQHF. The variable domain in full, with the rest retrieved from reference TRBV7-8 and TRBJ1-5, is GAGVSQSPRYKVAKRGQDVALRCDPISGHVSLFWYQQALGQGPEFLTYFQNEAQLDKSGLPSDRFFAERPEGSVSTLKIQRTQQEDSAVYLCASSSGGQPQHFGDGTRLSIL.

J is TRBJ1-2 and V is TRBV19, with D unclear. The germline V gene has CDR1 LNHDA and CDR2 SQIVND (reference sequence). Trimming shortened V by 3 bases and J by 2 bases, and 10 bases separated the two germline ends. This CDR3 has 14 residues. This CDR3 reads CASSILLTNYGYTF. DNA for the CDR3: TGTGCCAGTAGTATCCTGTTAACGAACTATGGCTACACCTTC.

The chain is built from TRBV29-1 and TRBJ2-6; D not resolved. This CDR3 region has 12 residues. V was clipped by 5 bases and J by 1 base, with 3 bases between them. Germline values: CDR1 SQVTM, CDR2 ANQGSEA. This CDR3 reads CSVQSGANVLTF. In DNA, the CDR3 is TGCAGCGTTCAATCTGGGGCCAACGTCCTGACTTTC. The full variable domain, completed using reference TRBV29-1 and TRBJ2-6, is SAVISQKPSRDICQRGTSLTIQCQVDSQVTMMFWYRQQPGQSLTLIATANQGSEATYESGFVIDKFPISRPNLTFSTLTVSNMSPEDSSIYLCSVQSGANVLTFGAGSRLTVL.

The chain joins TRBV7-2 to TRBJ2-5; D is unresolved. CDR3 length: 14 residues. Germline V gene data show CDR1 as SGHTA and CDR2 as FQGNSA. Trimming shortened V by 5 bases and J by 0 bases, and 10 bases separated the two germline ends. The CDR3 nucleotides read TGTGCCAGCAGCCAACTTGGGAACCAAGAGACCCAGTACTTC. The encoded protein is CASSQLGNQETQYF.

The chain has TRBV5-4 and TRBJ2-2; D gene uncertain. The CDR3 length is 12 residues. V lost 1 base and J 6 bases, leaving 4 bases between the germline ends. The germline gives CDR1 SGHNT, CDR2 YYREEE (reference sequence). The CDR3 loop is CASSLISGELFF. The CDR3 DNA follows: TGTGCCAGCAGCTTGATTTCCGGGGAGCTGTTTTTT.

The chain combines TRBV6-7 with TRBJ1-2; tentatively, D is TRBD1 (6 bases). Being an ORF, TRBV6-7 has a function that is uncertain. V lost 2 bases, J lost 4 bases, and 23 bases lay in between. This CDR3 is 18 amino acids long. The CDR3 region is CASSYPRGELWLAYGYTF. The CDR3 nucleotides read TGTGCCAGCAGTTACCCGAGGGGGGAGTTATGGCTCGCCTATGGCTACACCTTC.

This chain links TRBV29-1 with TRBJ2-3; D call uncertain. In germline, CDR1 is SQVTM, CDR2 ANQGSEA. This CDR3 region has 14 residues. CDR3 region: CSSRLLSSTDTQYF. DNA of the CDR3: TGCAGTTCCCGTTTGTTGTCTAGCACAGATACGCAGTATTTT.

The rearrangement joins TRBV27 to TRBJ1-1, with 7 bases matching TRBD1. Germline CDR1 reads MNHEY; CDR2 reads SMNVEV (reference sequence). V lost 2 bases to trimming and J lost 9 bases; unmatched junction nucleotides: 15. The CDR3 has 16 amino acids. The CDR3 sequence is CASSLRGGTVGDQAFF. As DNA, the CDR3 is TGTGCCAGCAGTTTAAGAGGTGGGACAGTGGGGGACCAAGCTTTCTTT.

CDR3 residues: CASRYNEKLFF. CDR3 bases: TGTGCCAGCAGGTATAATGAAAAACTGTTTTTT. This chain uses TRBV6-6 with TRBJ1-4; no definite D call. Trimming stripped 6 bases from V and 4 bases from J, with 3 bases between. Per germline, CDR1 MNHNY and CDR2 SVGAGI (reference sequence). CDR3 length: 11 residues.

J is TRBJ2-3 and V is TRBV5-1; 7 positions agree with TRBD1. Germline V CDR1 and CDR2: SGHRS, YFSETQ. The V gene end was trimmed by 5 bases and the J gene end by 1 base; junction bases not matched to a gene: 4. The CDR3 loop spans 14 amino acids. CDR3 region: CASRSGQGTDTQYF. For the CDR3, the DNA is TGCGCCAGCAGAAGTGGACAGGGCACAGATACGCAGTATTTT.

The CDR3 DNA reads as TGTGCCAGCAGTGTTGGGACTAGCGGGGCCACAGATACGCAGTATTTT. As protein: CASSVGTSGATDTQYF. This chain joins TRBV6-4 and TRBJ2-3, with 13 bases identical to TRBD2. CDR1 and CDR2 from the germline V gene are MRHNA and SNTAGT. The CDR3 runs 16 residues. With 4 bases clipped from V and 2 bases from J, the junction kept 3 bases outside the gene matches.

The J gene is TRBJ2-7, the V gene TRBV7-9, with a possible D match to TRBD1 (5 bases). The CDR3 is made up of 14 amino acids. Trimming stripped 1 base from V and 2 bases from J, with 9 bases between. In germline, CDR1 is SEHNR, CDR2 FQNEAQ (reference sequence). The CDR3 sequence: CASSLGDRPYEQYF. The DNA for the CDR3 is TGTGCCAGCAGCTTAGGTGACAGACCCTACGAGCAGTACTTC.

The gene calls are TRBV4-3 and TRBJ1-6; D uncertain. Between the trimmed V and J ends, which lost 0 bases and 7 bases, there was a span of 19 bases. The germline CDR1 and CDR2 sequences are LGHNA and YSLEER. This CDR3 region has 18 residues. CDR3 region: CASSQDLRQFGLNSPLHF. The CDR3 nucleotides read TGCGCCAGCAGCCAAGATCTTCGCCAATTCGGCCTCAATTCACCCCTCCACTTT.